This T cell receptor beta chain is drawn from a study of blood T cells in healthy people across ages (dated by TCRdb to about 2015). At the level of the whole study: In model experiments, template switching captured about one uniquely barcoded TCR beta cDNA molecule for every two T cells. The donors were divided into four age groups: young (average around 16 years), middle-aged (approximately 42), aged (roughly 60) and long-lived (82). Donors of different ages were randomly distributed across sequencing lanes to avoid experimental bias. Two additional independent replicas of 1 million unique cDNA reads from the same blood draw were analyzed for two donors (one aged 18 to 30 and one aged 80 or older). Using deep sequencing normalized with unique cDNA molecular identifiers, the study measured how TCR beta repertoire diversity changes with age. Broad study findings and their caveats: Bulk unsorted PBMC profiling prevented conclusive comparison of naive and antigen-experienced compartments. As age increased, observed TCR beta diversity per million T cells dropped in a roughly linear way, and a significant reduction was already evident by age 40. Estimates of total diversity based on one million sequenced T cells were regarded as lower bounds and as underestimates. Compared with the aged group, the long-lived group had more naive CD4+ T cells, fewer expanded clones and increased TCR diversity, a pattern suggesting age selection. A strong correlation was found between observed TCR beta diversity and the percentage of naive T cells measured by flow cytometry. The CMV infection status of donors was not known, potentially confounding age-related changes in expanded clonotypes.

Reading from cysteine to phenylalanine, the CDR3 counts 16 amino acids. Of the read, only the CDR3 DNA is kept; its 48 bases are in frame from base 1. The V and J ends are trimmed by 3 bases and 6 bases, leaving 15 bases between them. CDR1 and CDR2 are read off the germline V gene (reference sequence) as LGHDT and YNNKEL. The donors were under 40 Caucasian individuals from Russia, aged roughly 6 to 100 years, who were systemically healthy. Each donor gave 8 to 10 milliliters of peripheral blood, drawn into EDTA-treated Vacutainer tubes. Ficoll-Paque density-gradient centrifugation was used to isolate PBMCs, with at least 7 million per sample. Trizol reagent was used to extract total RNA from PBMCs, with at least 5.5 micrograms per sample. For every donor, flow cytometry on a PBMC aliquot measured the percentage of naive CD45RAhigh/CD27high T cells. The library was generated by 5' RACE. The run used an Illumina HiSeq 2500. A second roughly 7 to 11 cycle PCR used a sample-barcoded 5' primer and a J-beta primer mix. A template-switch 5' adaptor carrying 12 random nucleotides introduced a unique molecular identifier onto each TCR beta cDNA molecule. At least 2.5 million CDR3-containing paired-end reads were obtained from each sample. All of the RNA was converted into first-strand cDNA using the Mint cDNA synthesis kit, with a TRBC-specific oligonucleotide serving as the primer. Following uracil-DNA glycosylase treatment, a first 18-cycle PCR with universal primers M1SS and BC2_uni_R was performed on all cDNA. Concerning the study's data processing: For normalization, 1 million high-quality reads, each with a distinct molecular identifier, were randomly selected from each sample. Reads sharing molecular identifiers were discarded rather than binned into consensus sequences. MiTCR, with a Q25 quality threshold and the strictest error-elimination algorithm, was used for CDR3 identification, clonotype clustering and error correction. A nonparametric unseen species model with Euler transformation was used to estimate a lower bound on total TCR beta diversity. In-frame beta chains were kept once TCRdb had trimmed the public reads at Q25 with fastp and called clones with MiXCR. Under each unique CDR3 protein, matching rows form one entry showing the most common genes and DNA. TCRdb assigned the V and J calls; the authors' analysis was not used. Present in this sample are roughly 1,500,000 distinct CDR3 sequences, almost 35% of which were seen just once. The ten largest make up roughly 10% of the sample.

This clonotype was recorded a few times. It has no known antigen specificity. Base quality data are lacking; no much larger clone is found one base away. Sequences were obtained from blood. The receptor chain draws on TRBV3-1 and TRBJ1-6; no D segment can be confidently identified. This sequence was found in a woman in her 30s in good health. The CDR3 protein is CASSHRAPRGNSPLHF. The DNA sequence reads TGTGCCAGCAGCCACCGGGCTCCACGCGGTAATTCACCCCTCCACTTT.